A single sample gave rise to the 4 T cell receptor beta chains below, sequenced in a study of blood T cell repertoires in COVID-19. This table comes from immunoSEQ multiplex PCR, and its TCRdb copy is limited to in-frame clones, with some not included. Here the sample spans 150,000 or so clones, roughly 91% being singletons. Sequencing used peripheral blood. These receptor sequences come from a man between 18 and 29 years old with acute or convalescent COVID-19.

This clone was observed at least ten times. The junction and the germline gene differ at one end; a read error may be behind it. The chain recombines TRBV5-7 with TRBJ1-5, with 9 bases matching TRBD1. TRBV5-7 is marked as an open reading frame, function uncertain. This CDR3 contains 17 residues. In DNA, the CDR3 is TGTGCCAGCAGTTTGGGACAGGGAAGACCATGCAATCAGCCCCAGCATTTT. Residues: CASSLGQGRPCNQPQHF.

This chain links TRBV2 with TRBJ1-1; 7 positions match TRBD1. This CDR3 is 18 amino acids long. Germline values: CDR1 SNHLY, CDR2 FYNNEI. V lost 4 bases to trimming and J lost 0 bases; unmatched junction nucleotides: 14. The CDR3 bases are TGTGCCAGCAGTGCCCCCCGACAGGGACATACGATGAACACTGAAGCTTTCTTT. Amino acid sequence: CASSAPRQGHTMNTEAFF. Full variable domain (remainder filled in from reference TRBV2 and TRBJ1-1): EPEVTQTPSHQVTQMGQEVILRCVPISNHLYFYWYRQILGQKVEFLVSFYNNEISEKSEIFDDQFSVERPDGSNFTLKIRSTKLEDSAMYFCASSAPRQGHTMNTEAFFGQGTRLTVV.

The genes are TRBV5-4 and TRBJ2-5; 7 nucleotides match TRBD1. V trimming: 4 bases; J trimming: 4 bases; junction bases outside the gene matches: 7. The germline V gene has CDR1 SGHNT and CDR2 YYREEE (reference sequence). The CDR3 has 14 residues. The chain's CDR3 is CASSLRQGRETQYF. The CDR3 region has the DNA TGTGCCAGCAGCCTTCGACAGGGCCGAGAGACCCAGTACTTC.

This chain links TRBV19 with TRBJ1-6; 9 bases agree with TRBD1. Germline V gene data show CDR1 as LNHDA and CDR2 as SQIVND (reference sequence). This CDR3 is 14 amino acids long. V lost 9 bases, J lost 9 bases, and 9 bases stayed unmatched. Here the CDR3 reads CARIRQGEISPLHF. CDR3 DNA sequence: TGTGCCAGGATTCGACAGGGGGAAATTTCACCCCTCCACTTT. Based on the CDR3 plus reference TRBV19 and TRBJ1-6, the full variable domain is DGGITQSPKYLFRKEGQNVTLSCEQNLNHDAMYWYRQDPGQGLRLIYYSQIVNDFQKGDIAEGYSVSREKKESFPLTVTSAQKNPTAFYLCARIRQGEISPLHFGNGTRLTVT.